Detailed here is one TCR beta chain. The data are from a study of CD8 T cells in Susac syndrome. Blood CD8+ and CD4+ T cells underwent high-throughput TCR beta sequencing. FACS was used to enrich TEMRA cells, whereas the CD8+ and CD4+ T cells were obtained by negative isolation. Random-hexamer reverse transcription was applied to roughly 0.5 to 1 ug RNA. MiXCR, run by TCRdb on the immunoSEQ multiplex PCR reads, gives a single entry per CDR3 protein. The data hold about 300,000 distinct CDR3 sequences, with just over 90% observed a single time. This TCR was sampled from a human donor with multiple sclerosis. The sequenced material came from CD4+ T cells from PBMCs.

For the CDR3, the DNA is TGTGCCAGCACCTCGTCGGGGGGCGGTTACAATGAGCAGTTCTTC. Translated: CASTSSGGGYNEQFF. The rearrangement joins TRBV6-5 to TRBJ2-1, with D perhaps matching TRBD2 (7 bases). Trimming left V 7 bases short and J 4 bases short, with 17 bases between. The CDR3 is 15 amino acids. The germline CDR1 and CDR2 sequences are MNHEY and SVGAGI.